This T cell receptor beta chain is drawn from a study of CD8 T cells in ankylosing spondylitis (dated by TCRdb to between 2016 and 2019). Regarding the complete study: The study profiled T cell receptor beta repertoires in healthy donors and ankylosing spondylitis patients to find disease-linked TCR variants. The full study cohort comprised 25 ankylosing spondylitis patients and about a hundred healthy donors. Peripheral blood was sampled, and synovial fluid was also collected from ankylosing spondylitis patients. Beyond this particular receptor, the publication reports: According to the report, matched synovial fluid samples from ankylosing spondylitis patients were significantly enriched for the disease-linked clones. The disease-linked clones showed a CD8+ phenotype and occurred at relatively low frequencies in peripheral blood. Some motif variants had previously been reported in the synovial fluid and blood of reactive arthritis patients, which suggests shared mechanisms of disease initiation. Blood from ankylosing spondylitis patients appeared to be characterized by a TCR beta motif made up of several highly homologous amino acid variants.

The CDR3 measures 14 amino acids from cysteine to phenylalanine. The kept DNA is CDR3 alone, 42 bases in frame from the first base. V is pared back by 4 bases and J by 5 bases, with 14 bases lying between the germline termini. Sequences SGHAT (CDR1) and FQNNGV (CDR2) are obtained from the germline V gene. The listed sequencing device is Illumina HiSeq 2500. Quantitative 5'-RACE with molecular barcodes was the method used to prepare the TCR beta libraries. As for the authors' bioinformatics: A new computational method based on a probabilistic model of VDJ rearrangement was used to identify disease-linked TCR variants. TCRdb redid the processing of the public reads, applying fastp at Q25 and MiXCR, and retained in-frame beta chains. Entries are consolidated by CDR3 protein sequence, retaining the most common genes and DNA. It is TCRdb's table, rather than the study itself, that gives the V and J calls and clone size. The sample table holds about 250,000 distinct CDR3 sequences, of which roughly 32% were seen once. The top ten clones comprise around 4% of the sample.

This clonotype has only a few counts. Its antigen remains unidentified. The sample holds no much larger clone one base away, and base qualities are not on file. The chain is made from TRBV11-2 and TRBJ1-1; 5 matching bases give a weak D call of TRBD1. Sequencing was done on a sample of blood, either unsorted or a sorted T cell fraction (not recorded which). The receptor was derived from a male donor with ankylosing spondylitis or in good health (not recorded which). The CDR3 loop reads CASSSWGVGTEAFF. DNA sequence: TGTGCCAGCAGCTCCTGGGGGGTTGGGACTGAAGCTTTCTTT.